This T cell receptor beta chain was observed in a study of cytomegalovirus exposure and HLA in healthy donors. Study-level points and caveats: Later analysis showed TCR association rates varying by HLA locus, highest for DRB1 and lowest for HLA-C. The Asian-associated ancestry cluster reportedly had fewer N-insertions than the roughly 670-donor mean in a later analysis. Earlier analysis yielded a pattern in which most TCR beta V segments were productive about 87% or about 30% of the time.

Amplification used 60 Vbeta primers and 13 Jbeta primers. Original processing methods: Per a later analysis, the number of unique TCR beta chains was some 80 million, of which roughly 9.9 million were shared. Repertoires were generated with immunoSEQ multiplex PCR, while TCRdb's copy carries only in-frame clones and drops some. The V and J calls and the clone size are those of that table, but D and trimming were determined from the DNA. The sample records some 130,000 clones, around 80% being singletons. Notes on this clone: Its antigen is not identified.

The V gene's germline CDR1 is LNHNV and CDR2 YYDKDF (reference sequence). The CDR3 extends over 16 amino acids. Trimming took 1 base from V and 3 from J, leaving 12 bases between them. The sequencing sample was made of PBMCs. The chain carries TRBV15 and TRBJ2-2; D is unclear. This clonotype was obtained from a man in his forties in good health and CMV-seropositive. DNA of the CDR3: TGTGCCACCAGCAGAGCGAAGCAAACCTACACCGGGGAGCTGTTTTTT. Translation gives CATSRAKQTYTGELFF. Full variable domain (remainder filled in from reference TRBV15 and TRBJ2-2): DAMVIQNPRYQVTQFGKPVTLSCSQTLNHNVMYWYQQKSSQAPKLLFHYYDKDFNNEADTPDNFQSRRPNTSFCFLDIRSPGLGDTAMYLCATSRAKQTYTGELFFGEGSRLTVL.